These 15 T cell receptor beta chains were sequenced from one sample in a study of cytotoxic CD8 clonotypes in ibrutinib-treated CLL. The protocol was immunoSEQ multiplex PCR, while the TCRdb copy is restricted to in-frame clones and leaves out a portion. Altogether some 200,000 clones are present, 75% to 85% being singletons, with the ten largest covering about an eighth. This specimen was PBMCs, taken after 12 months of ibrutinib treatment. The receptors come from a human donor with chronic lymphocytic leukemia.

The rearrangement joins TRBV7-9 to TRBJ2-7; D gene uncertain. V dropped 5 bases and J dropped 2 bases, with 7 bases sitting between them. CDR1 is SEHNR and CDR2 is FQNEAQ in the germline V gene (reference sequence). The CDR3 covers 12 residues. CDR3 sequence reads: CASSPEAYEQYF. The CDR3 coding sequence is TGTGCCAGCAGCCCAGAGGCCTACGAGCAGTACTTC. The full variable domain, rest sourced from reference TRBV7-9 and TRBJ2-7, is DTGVSQNPRHKITKRGQNVTFRCDPISEHNRLYWYRQTLGQGPEFLTYFQNEAQLEKSRLLSDRFSAERPKGSFSTLEIQRTEQGDSAMYLCASSPEAYEQYFGPGTRLTVT.

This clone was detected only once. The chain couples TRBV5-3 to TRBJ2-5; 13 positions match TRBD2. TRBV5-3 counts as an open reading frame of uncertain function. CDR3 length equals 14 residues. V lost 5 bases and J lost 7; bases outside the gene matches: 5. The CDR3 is CARSSWTSGGTQYF. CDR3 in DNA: TGTGCCAGAAGTTCCTGGACTAGCGGGGGGACCCAGTACTTC.

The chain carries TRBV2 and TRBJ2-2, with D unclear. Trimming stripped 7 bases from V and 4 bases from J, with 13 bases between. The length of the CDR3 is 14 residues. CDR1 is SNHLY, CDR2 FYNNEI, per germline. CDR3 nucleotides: TGTGCCAGCACTAAAGCCTCGGGCACCGGGGAGCTGTTTTTT. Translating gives CASTKASGTGELFF.

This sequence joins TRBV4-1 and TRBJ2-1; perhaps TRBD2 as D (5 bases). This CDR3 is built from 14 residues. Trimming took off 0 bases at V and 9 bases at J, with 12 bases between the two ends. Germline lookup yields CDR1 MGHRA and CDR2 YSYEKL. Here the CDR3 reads CASSQDLGAGEQFF. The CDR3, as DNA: TGCGCCAGCAGCCAAGATTTAGGCGCGGGTGAGCAGTTCTTC.

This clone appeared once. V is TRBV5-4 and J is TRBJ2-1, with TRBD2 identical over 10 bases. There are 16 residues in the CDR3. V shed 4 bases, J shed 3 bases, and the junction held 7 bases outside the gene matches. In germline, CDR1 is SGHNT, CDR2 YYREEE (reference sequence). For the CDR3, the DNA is TGTGCCAGCAGCCTGCTACCTAGCGGGAGCTACAATGAGCAGTTCTTC. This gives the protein CASSLLPSGSYNEQFF.

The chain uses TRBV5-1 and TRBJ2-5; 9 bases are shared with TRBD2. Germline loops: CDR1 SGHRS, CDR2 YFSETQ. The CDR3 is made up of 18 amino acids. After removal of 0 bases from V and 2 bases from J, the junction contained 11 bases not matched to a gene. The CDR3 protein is CASSLVTSGPDLQETQYF. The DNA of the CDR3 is TGCGCCAGCAGCTTGGTTACTAGCGGGCCAGACCTACAAGAGACCCAGTACTTC. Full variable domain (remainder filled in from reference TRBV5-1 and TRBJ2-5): KAGVTQTPRYLIKTRGQQVTLSCSPISGHRSVSWYQQTPGQGLQFLFEYFSETQRNKGNFPGRFSGRQFSNSRSEMNVSTLELGDSALYLCASSLVTSGPDLQETQYFGPGTRLLVL.

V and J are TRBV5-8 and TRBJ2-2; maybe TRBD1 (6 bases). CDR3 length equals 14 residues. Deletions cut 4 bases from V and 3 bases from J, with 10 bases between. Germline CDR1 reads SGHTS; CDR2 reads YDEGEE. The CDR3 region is CASSPQGYTGELFF. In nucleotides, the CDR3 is TGTGCCAGCAGCCCTCAGGGGTACACCGGGGAGCTGTTTTTT. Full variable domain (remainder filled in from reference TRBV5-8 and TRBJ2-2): EAGVTQSPTHLIKTRGQQATLRCSPISGHTSVYWYQQALGLGLQFLLWYDEGEERNRGNFPPRFSGRQFPNYSSELNVNALELEDSALYLCASSPQGYTGELFFGEGSRLTVL.

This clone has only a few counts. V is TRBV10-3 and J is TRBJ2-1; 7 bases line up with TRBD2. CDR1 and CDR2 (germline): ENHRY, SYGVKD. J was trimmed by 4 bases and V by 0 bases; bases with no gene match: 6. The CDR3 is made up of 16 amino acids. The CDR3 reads CAISESIVGGYNEQFF. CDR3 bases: TGTGCCATCAGTGAGTCAATCGTCGGGGGGTACAATGAGCAGTTCTTC.

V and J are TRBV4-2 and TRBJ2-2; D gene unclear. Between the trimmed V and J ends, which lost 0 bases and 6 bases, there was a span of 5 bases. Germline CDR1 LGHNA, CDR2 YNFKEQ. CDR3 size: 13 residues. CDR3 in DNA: TGTGCCAGCAGCCAAGATCAGGCCGGGGAGCTGTTTTTT. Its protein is CASSQDQAGELFF.

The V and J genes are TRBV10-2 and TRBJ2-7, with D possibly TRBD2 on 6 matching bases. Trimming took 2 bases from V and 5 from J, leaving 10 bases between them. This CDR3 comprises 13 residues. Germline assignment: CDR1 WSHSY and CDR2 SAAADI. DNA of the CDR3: TGCGCCAGCAGTGAGCTGGGACTGAACGAGCAGTACTTC. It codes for CASSELGLNEQYF.

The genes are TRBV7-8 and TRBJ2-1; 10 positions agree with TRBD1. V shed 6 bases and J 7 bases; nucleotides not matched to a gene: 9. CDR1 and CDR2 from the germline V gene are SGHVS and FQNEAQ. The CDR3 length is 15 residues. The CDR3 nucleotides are TGTGCCAGCAGTCCGACAGGGGGCGCGAAAAATGAGCAGTTCTTC. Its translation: CASSPTGGAKNEQFF.

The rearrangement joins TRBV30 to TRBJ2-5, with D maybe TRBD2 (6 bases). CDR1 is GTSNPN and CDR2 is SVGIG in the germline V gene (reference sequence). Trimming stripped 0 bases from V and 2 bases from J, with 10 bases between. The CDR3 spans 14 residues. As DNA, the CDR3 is TGTGCCTGGAGTGTAGGAGGGAGGCAAGAGACCCAGTACTTC. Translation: CAWSVGGRQETQYF.

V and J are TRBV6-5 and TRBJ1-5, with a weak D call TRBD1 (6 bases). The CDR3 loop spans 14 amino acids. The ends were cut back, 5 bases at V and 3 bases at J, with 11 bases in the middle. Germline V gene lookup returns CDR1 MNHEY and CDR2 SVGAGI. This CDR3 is CASSTRQVNQPQHF. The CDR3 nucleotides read TGTGCCAGCAGTACAAGACAGGTCAATCAGCCCCAGCATTTT.

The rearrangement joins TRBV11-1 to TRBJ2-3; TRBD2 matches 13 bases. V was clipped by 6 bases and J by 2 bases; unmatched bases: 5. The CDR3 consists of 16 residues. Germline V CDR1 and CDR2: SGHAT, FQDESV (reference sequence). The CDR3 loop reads CASRRGTSGDTDTQYF. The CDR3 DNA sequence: TGTGCCAGCAGGCGGGGGACTAGCGGGGACACAGATACGCAGTATTTT.

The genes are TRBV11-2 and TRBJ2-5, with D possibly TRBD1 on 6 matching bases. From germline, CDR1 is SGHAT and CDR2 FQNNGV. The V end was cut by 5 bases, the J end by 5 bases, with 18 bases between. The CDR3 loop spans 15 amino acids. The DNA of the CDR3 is TGTGCCAGCAGCCGAACGTGGGACAAAAGGGAGACCCAGTACTTC. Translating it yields CASSRTWDKRETQYF.